What follows are 13 T cell receptor beta chains derived from one specimen sequenced in a study of Ad26.COV2.S vaccination and SARS-CoV-2 variants. Treatment given: about 20 received Ad26.COV2.S at low or high dose, single or two shots; five or six received placebo; per-sample allocation not given. Material that was analyzed had been drawn on day 63 after the first vaccine or placebo injection. Measured with immunoSEQ multiplex PCR; TCRdb has only the in-frame clones, and not every one. This table has around 400,000 clones, 83% appearing once. The sequencing used peripheral blood, collected in a trial of Ad26.COV2.S vaccine versus placebo. The receptors were sampled from a person between 18 and 65 years old who received the Ad26.COV2.S COVID-19 vaccine or a placebo.

The gene calls are TRBV27 and TRBJ1-1, with D uncertain. V was trimmed by 4 bases and J by 1 base, leaving 13 bases between them. CDR1 and CDR2 from the germline V gene are MNHEY and SMNVEV (reference sequence). The CDR3 consists of 15 residues. CDR3 coding DNA: TGTGCCAGCAGTTCCCCGTTTGAGGGGAACACTGAAGCTTTCTTT. Protein product: CASSSPFEGNTEAFF.

This clone was found a few times. The V call is TRBV7-9, the J call TRBJ1-2; 7 positions match TRBD1. The CDR3 loop spans 13 amino acids. Germline V CDR1 and CDR2: SEHNR, FQNEAQ (reference sequence). The V and J ends lost 5 bases and 7 bases, in that order; junction bases with no gene match: 7. As DNA, the CDR3 is TGTGCCAGCAGCCTCGAAACAGGGGTTGGCTACACCTTC. Translating it yields CASSLETGVGYTF.

The V and J genes are TRBV19 and TRBJ2-2, with 9 bases identical to TRBD1. Germline V gene sequence: CDR1 LNHDA, CDR2 SQIVND (reference sequence). CDR3 size: 17 residues. The J segment lost 0 bases and the V segment lost 0 bases, leaving 2 bases of the junction unmatched. The CDR3 DNA reads TGTGCCAGTAGTATAGATTGGACAGGGGCGAACACCGGGGAGCTGTTTTTT. Translation: CASSIDWTGANTGELFF.

The chain employs TRBV13 and TRBJ2-5, with D possibly being TRBD1 (6 bases). The germline gives CDR1 PRHDT, CDR2 FYEKMQ (reference sequence). This CDR3 comprises 13 residues. V lost 5 bases to trimming and J lost 3 bases, with 10 bases between them. The CDR3 DNA reads as TGTGCCAGCAGCCCCCGGACAGAAGAGACCCAGTACTTC. Amino acids: CASSPRTEETQYF. Supplemented by reference TRBV13 and TRBJ2-5, the full variable domain reads AAGVIQSPRHLIKEKRETATLKCYPIPRHDTVYWYQQGPGQDPQFLISFYEKMQSDKGSIPDRFSAQQFSDYHSELNMSSLELGDSALYFCASSPRTEETQYFGPGTRLLVL.

In the case of this clone: The sample carries other DNA sequences with the same CDR3. The V and J genes are TRBV5-1 and TRBJ1-5; D gene unclear. Trimming left V 1 base short and J 2 bases short, with 7 bases between. CDR3 size: 14 residues. Germline values: CDR1 SGHRS, CDR2 YFSETQ. The CDR3 bases are TGCGCCAGCAGCTTGTCGGGAGGCAATCAGCCCCAGCATTTT. This encodes CASSLSGGNQPQHF.

This clone was found a few times. The rearrangement joins TRBV30 to TRBJ1-2, with D unclear. From germline, CDR1 is GTSNPN and CDR2 SVGIG (reference sequence). This CDR3 region has 13 residues. V shed 4 bases and J shed 1 base, with 10 bases lying between them. CDR3 nucleotide sequence: TGTGCCTGGAATCCAGAGTTTAACTATGGCTACACCTTC. Translation gives CAWNPEFNYGYTF. Full variable domain (missing parts from reference TRBV30 and TRBJ1-2): SQTIHQWPATLVQPVGSPLSLECTVEGTSNPNLYWYRQAAGRGLQLLFYSVGIGQISSEVPQNLSASRPQDRQFILSSKKLLLSDSGFYLCAWNPEFNYGYTFGSGTRLTVV.

This chain uses TRBV2 with TRBJ2-5; D unresolved. The CDR3 is 12 amino acids. Trimming removed 10 bases from V and 2 bases from J, with 11 bases in between. The V gene's germline CDR1 is SNHLY and CDR2 FYNNEI. In DNA form, the CDR3 reads TGTGCCATAGGAGTGTCGCAAGAGACCCAGTACTTC. Translated: CAIGVSQETQYF.

The chain links TRBV5-1 to TRBJ2-4, with 9 bases fitting TRBD2. This CDR3 has 14 residues. Trimming removed 5 bases from V and 9 bases from J; junction bases left unmatched: 9. CDR1 and CDR2 from the germline V gene are SGHRS and YFSETQ. The DNA of the CDR3 is TGCGCCAGCAGTCCCGGGACTAGCTTGTCCATTCAGTACTTC. Amino acids: CASSPGTSLSIQYF.

The chain employs TRBV19 and TRBJ1-2, with 8 nucleotides matching TRBD1. Per germline, CDR1 LNHDA and CDR2 SQIVND (reference sequence). This CDR3 region has 13 residues. V lost 3 bases, J lost 12 bases, and 9 bases stayed unmatched. The DNA for the CDR3 is TGTGCCAGTAGTATGGCCAACAGGGGGGGAAACACCTTC. Amino acid sequence: CASSMANRGGNTF.

The chain couples TRBV27 to TRBJ1-1, with D uncertain. Germline loops: CDR1 MNHEY, CDR2 SMNVEV (reference sequence). CDR3 length: 12 residues. The V and J ends lost 1 base and 1 base respectively, with 1 base between them. The CDR3 here is CASSLWNTEAFF. CDR3 coding DNA: TGTGCCAGCAGTTTATGGAACACTGAAGCTTTCTTT.

In its sample, this clone was seen a few times. V and J are TRBV5-1 and TRBJ1-4; unclear D gene. Germline V gene lookup returns CDR1 SGHRS and CDR2 YFSETQ. The ends were cut back, 4 bases at V and 3 bases at J, with 10 bases in the middle. The CDR3 has 14 amino acids. The DNA of the CDR3 is TGCGCCAGCAGCCCCCGGGTCTCTAATGAAAAACTGTTTTTT. The encoded protein is CASSPRVSNEKLFF.

The chain links TRBV19 to TRBJ2-7; maybe TRBD2 (6 bases). The CDR3 sequence is 15 residues long. In germline, CDR1 is LNHDA, CDR2 SQIVND (reference sequence). V lost 4 bases to trimming and J lost 0 bases, with 13 bases between them. The CDR3 reads CASSKLAASSYEQYF. The CDR3 DNA reads TGTGCCAGTAGTAAGTTAGCGGCGAGCTCCTACGAGCAGTACTTC.

The chain uses TRBV5-6 and TRBJ2-1, with D maybe TRBD2 (6 bases). The CDR3 has 14 residues. Germline lookup yields CDR1 SGHDT and CDR2 YYEEEE. Trimming removed 6 bases from V and 1 base from J, with 11 bases in between. The CDR3 DNA sequence: TGTGCCAGCACCGGGGGTTGGTCCTACAATGAGCAGTTCTTC. Translated, it gives CASTGGWSYNEQFF.